This TCR beta chain was obtained from a study of T cell changes during pregnancy in multiple sclerosis. Here immunoSEQ multiplex PCR was the method, and the copy in TCRdb shows in-frame clones only, minus some. This repertoire shows 50,000 to 65,000 clones, less than 95% found once; its top ten account for approximately 5.8%. CDR1 and CDR2 (germline): WNHNN, SYGVQD (reference sequence). The CDR3 contains 13 residues. The V end lost 0 bases, the J end lost 7 bases, and 9 bases lay between the germline ends. This clonotype was sampled from a female donor in good health, enrolled as a control in a pregnancy study. V gene TRBV10-1 combines with J gene TRBJ1-1; D possibly corresponds to TRBD1 (5 bases). Sequencing used peripheral blood, obtained in the third trimester of pregnancy. The CDR3 DNA reads TGCGCCAGCAGTGAGTCAGGCAGGGATGAAGCTTTCTTT. Translating it yields CASSESGRDEAFF.